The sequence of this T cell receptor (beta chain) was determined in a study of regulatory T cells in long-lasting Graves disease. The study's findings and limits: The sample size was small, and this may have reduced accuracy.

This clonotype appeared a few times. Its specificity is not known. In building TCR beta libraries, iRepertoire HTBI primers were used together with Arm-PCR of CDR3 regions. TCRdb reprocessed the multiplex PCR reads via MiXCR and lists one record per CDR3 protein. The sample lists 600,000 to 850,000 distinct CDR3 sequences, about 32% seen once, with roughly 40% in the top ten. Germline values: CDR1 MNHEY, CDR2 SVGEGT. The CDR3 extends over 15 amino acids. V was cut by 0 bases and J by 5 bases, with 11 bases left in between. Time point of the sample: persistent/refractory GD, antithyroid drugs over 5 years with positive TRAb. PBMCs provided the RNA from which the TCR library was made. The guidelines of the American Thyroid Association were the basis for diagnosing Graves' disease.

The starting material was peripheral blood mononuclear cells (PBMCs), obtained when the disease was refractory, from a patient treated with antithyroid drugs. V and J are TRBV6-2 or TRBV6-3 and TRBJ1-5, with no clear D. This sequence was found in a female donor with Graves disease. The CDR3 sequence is CASSYSMSDYQPQHF. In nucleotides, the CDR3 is TGTGCCAGCAGTTACTCGATGTCCGACTATCAGCCCCAGCATTTT.